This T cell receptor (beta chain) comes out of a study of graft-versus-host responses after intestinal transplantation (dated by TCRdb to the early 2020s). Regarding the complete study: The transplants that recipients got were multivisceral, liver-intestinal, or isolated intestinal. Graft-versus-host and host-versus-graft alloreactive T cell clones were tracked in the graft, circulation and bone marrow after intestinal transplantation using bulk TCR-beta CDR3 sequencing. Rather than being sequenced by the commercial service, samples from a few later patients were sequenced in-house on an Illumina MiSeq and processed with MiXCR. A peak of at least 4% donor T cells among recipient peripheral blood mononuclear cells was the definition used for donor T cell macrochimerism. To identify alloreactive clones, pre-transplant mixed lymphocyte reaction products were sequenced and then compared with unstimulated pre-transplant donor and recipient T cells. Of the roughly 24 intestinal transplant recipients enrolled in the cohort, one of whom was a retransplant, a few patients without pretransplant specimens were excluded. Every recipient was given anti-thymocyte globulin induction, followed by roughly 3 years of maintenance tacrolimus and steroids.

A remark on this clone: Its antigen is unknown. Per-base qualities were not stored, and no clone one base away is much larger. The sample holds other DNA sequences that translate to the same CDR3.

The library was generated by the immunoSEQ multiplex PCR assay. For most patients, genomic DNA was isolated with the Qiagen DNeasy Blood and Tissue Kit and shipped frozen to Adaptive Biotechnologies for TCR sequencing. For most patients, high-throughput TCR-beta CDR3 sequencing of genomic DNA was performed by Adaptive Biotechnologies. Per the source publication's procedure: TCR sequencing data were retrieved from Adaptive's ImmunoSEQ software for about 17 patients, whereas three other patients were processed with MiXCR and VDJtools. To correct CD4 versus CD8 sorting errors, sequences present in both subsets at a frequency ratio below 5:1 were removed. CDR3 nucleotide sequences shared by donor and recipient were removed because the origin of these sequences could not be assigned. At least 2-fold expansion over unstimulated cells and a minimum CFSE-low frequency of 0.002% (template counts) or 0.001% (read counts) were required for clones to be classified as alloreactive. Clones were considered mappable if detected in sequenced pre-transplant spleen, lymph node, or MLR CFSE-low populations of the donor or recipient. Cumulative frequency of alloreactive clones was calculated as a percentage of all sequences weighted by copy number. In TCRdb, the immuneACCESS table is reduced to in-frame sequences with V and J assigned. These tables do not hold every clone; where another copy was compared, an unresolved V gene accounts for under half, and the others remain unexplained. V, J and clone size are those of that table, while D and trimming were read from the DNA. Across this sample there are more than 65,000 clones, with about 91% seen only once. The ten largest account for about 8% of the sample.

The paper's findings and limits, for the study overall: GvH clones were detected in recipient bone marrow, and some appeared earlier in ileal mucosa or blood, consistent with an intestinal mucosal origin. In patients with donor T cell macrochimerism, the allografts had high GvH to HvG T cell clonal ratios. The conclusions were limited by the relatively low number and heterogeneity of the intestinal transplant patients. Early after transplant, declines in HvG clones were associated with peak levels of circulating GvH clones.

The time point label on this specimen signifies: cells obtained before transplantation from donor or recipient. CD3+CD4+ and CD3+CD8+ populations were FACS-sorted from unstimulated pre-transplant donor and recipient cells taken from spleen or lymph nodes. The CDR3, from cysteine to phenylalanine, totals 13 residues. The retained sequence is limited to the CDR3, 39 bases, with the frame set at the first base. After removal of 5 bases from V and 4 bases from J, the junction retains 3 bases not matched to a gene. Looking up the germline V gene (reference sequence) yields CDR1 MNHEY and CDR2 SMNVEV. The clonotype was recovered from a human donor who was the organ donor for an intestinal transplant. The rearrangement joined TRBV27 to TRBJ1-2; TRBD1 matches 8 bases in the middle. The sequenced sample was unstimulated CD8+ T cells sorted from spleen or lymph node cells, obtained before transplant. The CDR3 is CASSVTGGYGYTF. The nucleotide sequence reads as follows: TGTGCCAGCAGTGTCACAGGGGGCTATGGCTACACCTTC.